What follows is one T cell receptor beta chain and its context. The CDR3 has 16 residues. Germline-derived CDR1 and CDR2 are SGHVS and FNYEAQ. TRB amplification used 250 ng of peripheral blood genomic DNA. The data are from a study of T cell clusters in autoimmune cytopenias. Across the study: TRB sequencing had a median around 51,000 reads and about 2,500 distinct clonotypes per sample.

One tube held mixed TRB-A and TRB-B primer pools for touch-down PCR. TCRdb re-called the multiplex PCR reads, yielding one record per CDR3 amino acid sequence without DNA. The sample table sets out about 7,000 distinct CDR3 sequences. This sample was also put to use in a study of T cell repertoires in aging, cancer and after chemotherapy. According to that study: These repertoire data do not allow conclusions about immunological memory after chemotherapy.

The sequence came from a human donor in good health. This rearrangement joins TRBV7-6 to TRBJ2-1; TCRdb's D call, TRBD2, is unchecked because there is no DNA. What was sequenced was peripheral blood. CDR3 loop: CASSLKTSRGYNEQFF.